The 18 T cell receptor beta chains presented below share a single source sample, sequenced in a study of regulatory T cells in long-lasting Graves disease. Building the TCR beta libraries relied on iRepertoire HTBI primers, and CDR3 regions underwent Arm-PCR. MiXCR, run by TCRdb on the multiplex PCR reads, gives a single entry per CDR3 protein. Of some 440,000 distinct CDR3 sequences in the sample, roughly 20% are singletons; the top ten hold 7.8%. The time point: persistent/refractory GD, antithyroid drugs over 5 years with positive TRAb. Scientists built the TCR library using RNA that was extracted from PBMCs. The material sequenced was peripheral blood mononuclear cells (PBMCs), taken when the disease was refractory, from a patient treated with antithyroid drugs. These receptors were taken from a female donor with Graves disease.

This clonotype was seen more than once but under ten times. The chain carries TRBV12-3 or TRBV12-4 and TRBJ2-7, with 8 bases identical to TRBD1. V was clipped by 8 bases and J by 5 bases; unmatched bases: 14. This CDR3 has 15 amino acids. The DNA for the CDR3 is TGTGCCAGCTCCTCTTGGTTGGGCAGGGGGCACGAGCAGTACTTC. Amino acids: CASSSWLGRGHEQYF.

As concerns this clonotype: This may come from a read error, since a much larger clone is one base off. Without the conserved terminal phenylalanine or tryptophan, this CDR3 likely stems from a read error. The chain couples TRBV6-1 to TRBJ1-1; the D gene is possibly TRBD1 (6 bases). Per the germline V gene, CDR1 is MNHNS and CDR2 is SASEGT. Trimming pared 1 base from V and 1 base from J, leaving 13 bases between. This CDR3 spans 16 amino acids. CDR3 residues: CASSEVRGVTNTEAFL. DNA of the CDR3: TGTGCCAGCAGTGAAGTAAGGGGGGTGACGAACACTGAAGCTTTCCTT.

This clonotype was detected many times. The chain employs TRBV2 and TRBJ1-2; D may be TRBD1 (5 bases). The germline gives CDR1 SNHLY, CDR2 FYNNEI. The V end was cut by 6 bases, the J end by 0 bases, with 8 bases between. The CDR3 totals 13 residues. CDR3 protein: CASRQDSNYGYTF. The CDR3 bases are TGTGCCAGCAGACAGGACTCTAACTATGGCTACACCTTC.

The CDR3 here is CASSPEAGTVSSYEQYF. The CDR3 DNA reads TGTGCCAGCTCCCCAGAGGCCGGGACAGTTTCCTCCTACGAGCAGTACTTC. The chain links TRBV19 to TRBJ2-7; 7 bases are a match to TRBD1. Germline CDR1 LNHDA, CDR2 SQIVND (reference sequence). The CDR3 spans 17 residues. Germline trimming cut 9 bases from V and 0 bases from J; bases unmatched to any gene: 17.

The chain combines TRBV6-1 with TRBJ2-7; 12 bases fit TRBD2. V lost 10 bases to trimming and J lost 3 bases; unmatched junction nucleotides: 7. CDR3 length: 14 residues. Germline CDR1 reads MNHNS; CDR2 reads SASEGT. The CDR3, as DNA: TGTGCCACCTCCCGGACTAGCGGGAACTACGAGCAGTACTTC. Its protein is CATSRTSGNYEQYF.

The chain employs TRBV6-5 and TRBJ2-2; no definite D call. Germline V gene lookup returns CDR1 MNHEY and CDR2 SVGAGI. This CDR3 is built from 17 residues. Trimming took 0 bases from V and 1 from J, leaving 12 bases between them. The CDR3 is CASSYSNLGKNTGELFF. CDR3 coding DNA: TGTGCCAGCAGTTACTCGAATTTGGGAAAGAACACCGGGGAGCTGTTTTTT.

The table lists this clonotype with a few counts. An end of the junction differs from the germline gene, which may be a read error. CDR3 in DNA: TGTGCTAGCAGCTGGAGCGACGGCTACGAGCAGTACTTC. This codes for CASSWSDGYEQYF. The chain carries TRBV7-7 and TRBJ2-7, with D uncertain. This CDR3 region has 13 residues. Germline CDR1 and CDR2: SSHAT and FNYEAQ (reference sequence).

This clonotype was counted ten times or more. This chain joins TRBV12-3 or TRBV12-4 and TRBJ1-5; D is uncertain. V lost 0 bases, J lost 6 bases, and 6 bases lay in between. CDR3 size: 13 residues. CDR3 in amino acids: CASSLAGPQPQHF. CDR3 bases: TGTGCCAGCAGTTTAGCAGGTCCTCAGCCCCAGCATTTT.

This clonotype was detected many times. The rearrangement links TRBV28 to TRBJ2-7, with 9 nucleotides matching TRBD1. Trimming removed 5 bases from V and 1 base from J; junction bases left unmatched: 15. Germline CDR1 MDHEN, CDR2 SYDVKM. This CDR3 is built from 18 residues. CDR3 nucleotides: TGTGCCAGCAGTCTCCACCTCGGACAGGGGAAGGGGTCCTACGAGCAGTACTTC. Amino acids: CASSLHLGQGKGSYEQYF.

V is TRBV25-1 and J is TRBJ2-7; 7 nucleotides line up with TRBD1. Germline V gene data show CDR1 as MGHDK and CDR2 as SYGVNS. V dropped 5 bases and J dropped 4; count of bases not matched to a gene: 11. This CDR3 comprises 15 residues. The chain's CDR3 is CASSFSRTGVYEQYF. CDR3 bases: TGTGCCAGCAGTTTCTCAAGGACAGGAGTATACGAGCAGTACTTC.

This clonotype occurred many times. The V and J genes are TRBV5-1 and TRBJ1-2, with 10 bases identical to TRBD1. The V segment lost 5 bases and the J segment 8 bases; nucleotides outside the gene matches: 12. CDR1 SGHRS and CDR2 YFSETQ come from the germline V gene. The CDR3 loop spans 15 amino acids. The CDR3 DNA reads TGCGCCAGCAGAAACGGACCAGGACAGGGGGAGGGCTACACCTTC. This translates into CASRNGPGQGEGYTF.

The CDR3 here is CAMGNEDRTSGANVLTF. The CDR3, as DNA: TGTGCCATGGGAAACGAGGACAGGACCTCTGGGGCCAACGTCCTGACTTTC. The chain combines TRBV7-3 with TRBJ2-6, with 7 bases identical to TRBD1. Germline V gives CDR1 SGHTA, CDR2 FQGTGA. The CDR3 covers 17 residues. The J segment lost 0 bases and the V segment lost 10 bases, leaving 12 bases of the junction unmatched. The full variable domain, in which reference TRBV7-3 and TRBJ2-6 provide the parts outside the CDR3, is GAGVSQTPSNKVTEKGKYVELRCDPISGHTALYWYRQSLGQGPEFLIYFQGTGAADDSGLPNDRFFAVRPEGSVSTLKIQRTERGDSAVYLCAMGNEDRTSGANVLTFGAGSRLTVL.

The chain recombines TRBV28 with TRBJ1-3; D ambiguous. Trimming shortened V by 2 bases and J by 5 bases, and 13 bases separated the two germline ends. This CDR3 has 15 residues. Germline values: CDR1 MDHEN, CDR2 SYDVKM. The CDR3 region is CASSLGEVRRNTIYF. The CDR3, as DNA: TGTGCCAGCAGTTTAGGGGAAGTACGGCGAAACACCATATATTTT.

This clonotype was found a few times. The chain uses TRBV4-2 and TRBJ2-1, with D possibly being TRBD2 (5 bases). Germline-derived CDR1 and CDR2 are LGHNA and YNFKEQ. V shed 1 base and J shed 7 bases, with 8 bases lying between them. This CDR3 has 13 residues. CDR3 nucleotide sequence: TGTGCCAGCAGCCAAGTGGGAGCGAATGAGCAGTTCTTC. Its protein is CASSQVGANEQFF.

The chain recombines TRBV7-2 with TRBJ2-1, with D maybe TRBD1 (6 bases). Germline V lookup: CDR1 SGHTA, CDR2 FQGNSA. The CDR3 has 15 residues. The V and J ends lost 2 bases and 3 bases respectively, with 11 bases between them. This chain's CDR3 is CASSLSLGGYNEQFF. In nucleotides, the CDR3 is TGTGCCAGCAGCTTATCACTAGGGGGCTACAATGAGCAGTTCTTC.

This clonotype was counted many times. V usage is TRBV6-1 and J usage is TRBJ1-1; tentatively, D is TRBD1 (5 bases). The length of the CDR3 is 13 residues. CDR1 MNHNS and CDR2 SASEGT come from the germline V gene. Trimming left V 4 bases short and J 10 bases short, with 16 bases between. CDR3: CASSAPQLGGAFF. DNA for the CDR3: TGTGCCAGCAGTGCACCACAACTGGGGGGAGCTTTCTTT.

The chain is built from TRBV28 and TRBJ2-6; a possible D gene is TRBD2 (6 bases). The germline V gene encodes CDR1 MDHEN and CDR2 SYDVKM. V was trimmed by 4 bases and J by 3 bases, leaving 19 bases between them. The CDR3 sequence is 18 residues long. CDR3 DNA: TGTGCCAGCAGTTCCTCGGGCGGGATCATAGGTGGGGCCAACGTCCTGACTTTC. Protein product: CASSSSGGIIGGANVLTF.

This clonotype was observed at least ten times. The rearrangement uses TRBV27 and TRBJ2-7; TRBD1 matches at 10 bases. The V and J ends lost 4 bases and 7 bases, in that order; junction bases with no gene match: 7. The germline gives CDR1 MNHEY, CDR2 SMNVEV (reference sequence). The CDR3 spans 14 residues. The CDR3 DNA reads TGTGCCAGCAGTTCCGGGACAGGGGCTGCGGAGCAGTACTTC. As protein: CASSSGTGAAEQYF.